The 10 T cell receptor beta chains below were found in one sample sequenced in a study of response to subunit inactivated influenza vaccine. TCRdb reanalysed the RT-PCR reads using MiXCR and keeps one entry per CDR3 protein. The sample records hundreds of thousands of distinct CDR3 sequences, over 11% being singletons. The sequencing here drew on PBMCs from blood, taken around two weeks before vaccination. Every receptor here comes from a man aged 50 to 60 who received an inactivated influenza vaccine.

This clonotype appeared a few times. This sequence joins TRBV29-1 and TRBJ1-1, with D uncertain. Looked up from germline, CDR1 is SQVTM and CDR2 is ANQGSEA. The CDR3 has 12 amino acids. V shed 6 bases and J shed 2 bases, with 10 bases lying between them. The CDR3, as DNA: TGCAGCGTCGTAGCAGTCAACACTGAAGCTTTCTTT. Translating gives CSVVAVNTEAFF.

A few counts support this clonotype. This chain links TRBV12-3 or TRBV12-4 with TRBJ2-3; D not certain. The CDR3 sequence is 12 residues long. V gave up 1 base and J gave up 8 bases, with 7 bases separating them. CDR3 DNA: TGTGCCAGCAGTTTAGGCAGTGGTACGCAGTATTTT. It specifies CASSLGSGTQYF.

This clonotype showed up many times. The gene calls are TRBV5-6 and TRBJ2-7; D gene unclear. Germline values: CDR1 SGHDT, CDR2 YYEEEE. This CDR3 region has 11 residues. Trimming took 2 bases from V and 7 from J, leaving 7 bases between them. In DNA form, the CDR3 reads TGTGCCAGCAGCTTCCTAGAGGAGCAGTACTTC. Translated: CASSFLEEQYF.

The V and J genes are TRBV25-1 and TRBJ2-7; 7 bases are shared with TRBD1. Germline-derived CDR1 and CDR2 are MGHDK and SYGVNS. J gave up 4 bases and V 8 bases, and 17 bases lay outside the gene matches. The CDR3 has 16 residues. The CDR3 here is CASQKMTGTELYEQYF. CDR3 nucleotide sequence: TGTGCCAGCCAGAAAATGACCGGGACAGAGCTTTACGAGCAGTACTTC.

This clonotype was observed many times. V and J are TRBV7-9 and TRBJ2-7, with 15 bases that match TRBD2. Germline values: CDR1 SEHNR, CDR2 FQNEAQ (reference sequence). J was trimmed by 7 bases and V by 5 bases; bases with no gene match: 12. This CDR3 spans 17 amino acids. The CDR3 loop is CASSHRGLAGGPKEQYF. In DNA, the CDR3 is TGTGCCAGCAGCCACCGCGGACTAGCGGGAGGGCCAAAAGAGCAGTACTTC.

This clonotype appeared a few times. The V call is TRBV7-7, the J call TRBJ2-1, with a possible D match to TRBD1 (5 bases). Germline V gene lookup returns CDR1 SSHAT and CDR2 FNYEAQ (reference sequence). Trimming removed 0 bases from V and 8 bases from J, with 8 bases in between. The CDR3 consists of 13 residues. CDR3 sequence reads: CASSLARGYEQFF. Written as DNA, the CDR3 is TGTGCCAGCAGCTTAGCTAGGGGATATGAGCAGTTCTTC.

This clonotype was seen only a few times. The V call is TRBV5-5, the J call TRBJ2-3; D is ambiguous. The ends were cut back, 3 bases at V and 2 bases at J, with 10 bases in the middle. The CDR3 totals 14 residues. Germline lookup yields CDR1 SGHKS and CDR2 YYEKEE (reference sequence). The CDR3 loop is CASSSGWLTDTQYF. The CDR3 nucleotides are TGTGCCAGCAGCTCTGGATGGCTCACAGATACGCAGTATTTT.

This clonotype showed up many times. The V gene is TRBV7-6, the J gene TRBJ1-2; D gene ambiguous. The CDR3 extends over 15 amino acids. Germline CDR1 reads SGHVS; CDR2 reads FNYEAQ. Trimming pared 5 bases from V and 0 bases from J, leaving 13 bases between. The CDR3 region has the DNA TGTGCCAGCAGCGATGGACGGCCCTCTAACTATGGCTACACCTTC. It is translated as CASSDGRPSNYGYTF.

This clonotype was seen only a few times. V usage is TRBV27 and J usage is TRBJ2-7, with D unresolved. The CDR3 extends over 15 amino acids. Trimming pared 3 bases from V and 2 bases from J, leaving 14 bases between. Per germline, CDR1 MNHEY and CDR2 SMNVEV (reference sequence). The CDR3 region has the DNA TGTGCCAGCAGTTTGAGTATCCCCGTGGCCTACGAGCAGTACTTC. Protein sequence: CASSLSIPVAYEQYF.

The rearrangement uses TRBV12-3 or TRBV12-4 and TRBJ1-2; possible D gene TRBD1, 6 bases. There are 13 residues in the CDR3. Trimming left V 7 bases short and J 8 bases short, with 17 bases between. The CDR3 loop is CASKLWGPGGYTF. The CDR3 DNA reads TGTGCCAGCAAGCTTTGGGGGCCGGGGGGCTACACCTTC.